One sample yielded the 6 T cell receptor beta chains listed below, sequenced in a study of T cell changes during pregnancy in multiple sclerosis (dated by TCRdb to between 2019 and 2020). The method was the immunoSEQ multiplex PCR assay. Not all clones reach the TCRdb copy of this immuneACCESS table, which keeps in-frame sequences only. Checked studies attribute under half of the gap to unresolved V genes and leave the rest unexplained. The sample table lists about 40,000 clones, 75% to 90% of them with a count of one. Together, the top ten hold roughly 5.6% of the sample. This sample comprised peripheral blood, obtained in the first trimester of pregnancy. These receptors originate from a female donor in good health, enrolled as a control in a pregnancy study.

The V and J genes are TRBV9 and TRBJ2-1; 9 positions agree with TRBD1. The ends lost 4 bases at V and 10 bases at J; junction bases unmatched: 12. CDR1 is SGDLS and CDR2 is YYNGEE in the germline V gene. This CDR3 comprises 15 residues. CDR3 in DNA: TGTGCCAGCAGCAAAGAGGGACAGGGACCATCCGAGCAGTTCTTC. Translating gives CASSKEGQGPSEQFF.

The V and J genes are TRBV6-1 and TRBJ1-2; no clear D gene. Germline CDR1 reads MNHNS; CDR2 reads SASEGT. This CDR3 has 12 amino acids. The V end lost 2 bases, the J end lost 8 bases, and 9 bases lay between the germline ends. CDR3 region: CASSENSWGYTF. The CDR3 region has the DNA TGTGCCAGCAGTGAAAACAGTTGGGGCTACACCTTC.

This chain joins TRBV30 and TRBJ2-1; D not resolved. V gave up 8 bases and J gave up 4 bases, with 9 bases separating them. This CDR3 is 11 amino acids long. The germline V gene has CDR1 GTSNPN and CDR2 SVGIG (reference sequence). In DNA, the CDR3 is TGTGCCCAACGCGGATACAATGAGCAGTTCTTC. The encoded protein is CAQRGYNEQFF.

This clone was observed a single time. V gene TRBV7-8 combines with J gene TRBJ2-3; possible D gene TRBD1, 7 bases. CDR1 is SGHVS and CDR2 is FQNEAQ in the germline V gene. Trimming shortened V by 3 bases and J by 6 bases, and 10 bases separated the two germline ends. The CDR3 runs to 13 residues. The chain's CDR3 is CASSFPGGDTQYF. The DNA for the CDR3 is TGTGCCAGCAGCTTTCCAGGGGGGGATACGCAGTATTTT.

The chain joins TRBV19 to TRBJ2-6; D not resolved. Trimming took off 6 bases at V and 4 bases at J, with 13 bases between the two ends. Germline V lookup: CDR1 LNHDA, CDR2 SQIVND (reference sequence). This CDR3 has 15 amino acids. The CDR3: CASSEIVAGANVLTF. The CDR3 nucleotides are TGTGCCAGTAGCGAAATTGTGGCAGGGGCCAACGTCCTGACTTTC.

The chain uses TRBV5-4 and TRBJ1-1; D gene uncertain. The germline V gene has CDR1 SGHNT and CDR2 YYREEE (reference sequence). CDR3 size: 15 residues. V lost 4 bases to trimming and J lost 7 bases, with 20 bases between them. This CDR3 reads CASSPPGPAPREAFF. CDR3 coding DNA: TGTGCCAGCAGCCCCCCGGGTCCCGCCCCTCGTGAAGCTTTCTTT.